This T cell receptor beta chain is from a study of shared clonotypes between healthy human individuals. The overall study: A couple of women and three men aged 18 to 49 made up the donors.

This CDR3 is 16 amino acids long. Germline lookup yields CDR1 SGHRS and CDR2 YFSETQ. Trimming cost V 0 bases and J 3 bases, with 13 bases left between them. Scientists sequenced DNA from unsorted PBMC on ten immunoSEQ deep assay plates. The repertoire was sequenced with immunoSEQ multiplex PCR; TCRdb's copy has only in-frame clones and lacks some. This table has some 470,000 clones, 76% appearing once. The rearrangement uses TRBV5-1 and TRBJ2-4, with a possible D match to TRBD2 (6 bases). Sequenced sample: PBMCs. The TCR sequence derives from a woman in her 40s in good health. Some clones in this sample may be carry-over from other donors' samples. The CDR3 nucleotides are TGCGCCAGCAGCTTGGAACTAGCTCCGGACAAAAACATTCAGTACTTC. The encoded protein is CASSLELAPDKNIQYF. The full variable domain, with the rest looked up from reference TRBV5-1 and TRBJ2-4, is KAGVTQTPRYLIKTRGQQVTLSCSPISGHRSVSWYQQTPGQGLQFLFEYFSETQRNKGNFPGRFSGRQFSNSRSEMNVSTLELGDSALYLCASSLELAPDKNIQYFGAGTRLSVL.